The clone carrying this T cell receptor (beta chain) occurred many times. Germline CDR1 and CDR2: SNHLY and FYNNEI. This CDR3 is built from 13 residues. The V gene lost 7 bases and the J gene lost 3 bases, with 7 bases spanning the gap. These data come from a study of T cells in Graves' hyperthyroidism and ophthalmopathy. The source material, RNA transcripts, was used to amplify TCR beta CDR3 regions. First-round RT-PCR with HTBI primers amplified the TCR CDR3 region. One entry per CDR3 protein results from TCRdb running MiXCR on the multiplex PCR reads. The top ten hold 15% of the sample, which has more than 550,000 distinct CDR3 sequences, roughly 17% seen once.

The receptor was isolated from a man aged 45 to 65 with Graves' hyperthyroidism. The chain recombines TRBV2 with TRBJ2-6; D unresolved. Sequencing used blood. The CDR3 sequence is CASKLLGANVLTF. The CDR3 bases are TGTGCCAGCAAGCTGCTTGGGGCCAACGTCCTGACTTTC.